This TCR beta chain was sequenced in a study of T cells after yellow fever vaccination. Study results and caveats: Abundant bulk-derived clonotypes could contaminate FACS-sorted repertoires. Clones that expanded after primary vaccination mostly reappeared after the booster (96% CD4, approximately 85% CD8).

As to this clonotype: Antigen specificity is unknown.

TCRdb reanalysed the 5' RACE reads using MiXCR and keeps one entry per CDR3 protein. Here the sample spans about 230,000 distinct CDR3 sequences, less than 7.5% being singletons. Germline V CDR1 and CDR2: KGHDR, SFDVKD. Between the trimmed V and J ends, which lost 1 base and 2 bases, there was a span of 8 bases. The CDR3 is made up of 15 amino acids. The receptor comes from a man younger than 40 who received the YFV17D yellow fever vaccine. J is TRBJ2-1 and V is TRBV24-1; D gene uncertain. The sample here was CD4+ T cells sorted from PBMCs, taken on the day of the yellow fever booster vaccination. CDR3 bases: TGTGCCACCAGTGATTTCGGCCGAACCTACAATGAGCAGTTCTTC. It specifies CATSDFGRTYNEQFF.